The clone carrying this T cell receptor (beta chain) was detected ten times or more. Every sample had a minimum of 6.5 million PBMCs isolated. Combining a sample-barcoded 5' primer with a J-beta primer mix, a second PCR ran for about 7 to 11 cycles. A template-switch adaptor that had 12 random nucleotides put a tag on each cDNA molecule. TCRdb reprocessed the 5' RACE reads with MiXCR, giving one entry per CDR3 protein. The data show roughly 650,000 distinct CDR3 sequences, roughly 30% seen once. CDR3 length: 15 residues. Deletions cut 2 bases from V and 0 bases from J, with 10 bases between. The record originates from a study of blood T cells in healthy people across ages.

V is TRBV12-3 or TRBV12-4 and J is TRBJ1-1; D remains ambiguous. Sequenced input: blood. This clonotype was obtained from an elderly woman in good health. The CDR3 spells CASSLMAGVNTEAFF. The DNA of the CDR3 is TGTGCCAGCAGTTTAATGGCGGGTGTGAACACTGAAGCTTTCTTT.